These 4 T cell receptor beta chains came from one sample sequenced in a study of graft-versus-host responses after intestinal transplantation. Data came from immunoSEQ multiplex PCR; TCRdb stores just in-frame clones and leaves some out. The table shows 84,000 or so clones, with about four fifths occurring only once. These receptors' targets are unknown. The source material was unstimulated CD4+ T cells sorted from spleen or lymph node cells, sampled before intestinal transplant. These receptors originate from a human donor who received an intestinal transplant.

The CDR3 loop is CASSLGDRGSNQPQHF. CDR3 sequence (DNA): TGTGCCAGCAGTTTAGGGGACAGGGGGTCTAATCAGCCCCAGCATTTT. This chain uses TRBV28 with TRBJ1-5, with 11 bases aligning to TRBD1. Trimming took 2 bases from V and 4 from J; bases not matched to a gene: 4. From germline, CDR1 is MDHEN and CDR2 SYDVKM. This CDR3 contains 16 residues.

The chain joins TRBV28 to TRBJ2-7; D perhaps matches TRBD2 (6 bases). Germline CDR1 MDHEN, CDR2 SYDVKM. This CDR3 has 13 residues. Deletions cut 7 bases from V and 2 bases from J, with 12 bases between. The CDR3 spells CASMRAGTYEQYF. CDR3 bases: TGTGCCAGCATGCGGGCGGGGACCTACGAGCAGTACTTC.

V usage is TRBV18 and J usage is TRBJ1-6; no clear D gene. V was shortened by 3 bases and J by 7 bases, with 13 bases between the two germline ends. This CDR3 has 15 amino acids. Germline CDR1 is KGHSH and CDR2 is LQKENI. The CDR3 DNA sequence: TGTGCCAGCTCACCCAATTCCCTAGGAAATTCACCCCTCCACTTT. Its translation: CASSPNSLGNSPLHF.

This clone was detected ten times or more. CDR3 in DNA: TGTGCCAGCATGCGGGACACTGAAGCTTTCTTT. Translated: CASMRDTEAFF. This rearrangement joins TRBV6-1 to TRBJ1-1; D call uncertain. With 7 bases removed from V and 3 bases from J, the gap between germline ends came to 6 bases. Germline V gene sequence: CDR1 MNHNS, CDR2 SASEGT. The CDR3 loop spans 11 amino acids.